These 21 T cell receptor beta chains were all obtained from the same sample, sequenced in a study of blood T cell repertoires in COVID-19. Profiled with immunoSEQ multiplex PCR; TCRdb holds only in-frame clones, not every one. The sample records some 110,000 clones, approximately 78% being singletons. Sequencing was done on a sample of peripheral blood. These receptors originate from a man in his 70s with acute or convalescent COVID-19.

The V and J genes are TRBV30 and TRBJ2-7, with TRBD1 as a possible D gene (6 bases). Trimming left V 0 bases short and J 3 bases short, with 21 bases between. Germline V lookup: CDR1 GTSNPN, CDR2 SVGIG (reference sequence). There are 17 residues in the CDR3. The CDR3 reads CAWSVSTGNSIRYEQYF. The CDR3 DNA reads as TGTGCCTGGAGTGTGAGTACAGGGAACTCCATCCGCTACGAGCAGTACTTC.

V usage is TRBV24-1 and J usage is TRBJ2-2, with D hard to call. From germline, CDR1 is KGHDR and CDR2 SFDVKD. The V end was cut by 3 bases, the J end by 5 bases, with 9 bases between. The CDR3 spans 14 residues. Here the CDR3 DNA reads TGTGCCACCAGTGATCATGTAGTAACCGGGGAGCTGTTTTTT. As protein: CATSDHVVTGELFF.

The gene calls are TRBV5-6 and TRBJ2-7, with 13 bases lining up with TRBD2. This CDR3 has 15 residues. V lost 4 bases and J lost 3; bases outside the gene matches: 4. The germline V gene encodes CDR1 SGHDT and CDR2 YYEEEE. The CDR3 reads CASSEGLAGFYEQYF. Here the CDR3 DNA reads TGTGCCAGCAGCGAGGGACTAGCGGGATTCTACGAGCAGTACTTC.

The chain uses TRBV28 and TRBJ2-5, with D possibly matching TRBD2 (6 bases). Trimming took off 4 bases at V and 4 bases at J, with 13 bases between the two ends. Germline V gene lookup returns CDR1 MDHEN and CDR2 SYDVKM. This CDR3 has 14 residues. CDR3 sequence: CASSWGRLLETQYF. The CDR3 DNA follows: TGTGCCAGCAGTTGGGGGAGGCTATTAGAGACCCAGTACTTC.

V and J are TRBV5-1 and TRBJ1-4; a weak D match, TRBD1 (5 bases). V gave up 0 bases and J gave up 7 bases, with 22 bases separating them. Germline V gene data show CDR1 as SGHRS and CDR2 as YFSETQ. The CDR3 has 18 residues. Here the CDR3 reads CASSLGGRQSPWGEKLFF. The DNA for the CDR3 is TGCGCCAGCAGCTTGGGGGGCCGACAGTCCCCCTGGGGTGAAAAACTGTTTTTT.

This clone has just one count. The rearrangement uses TRBV18 and TRBJ1-5; a possible D gene is TRBD1 (6 bases). The CDR3 consists of 17 residues. Germline lookup yields CDR1 KGHSH and CDR2 LQKENI. Deletions cut 1 base from V and 0 bases from J, with 13 bases between. The CDR3 coding sequence is TGTGCCAGCTCACCACGGACAGCAACGAATAGCAATCAGCCCCAGCATTTT. Translating gives CASSPRTATNSNQPQHF.

The CDR3 DNA is TGTGCCAGCAGCCAAGTTGGGACAGACAATGAGCAGTTCTTC. This codes for CASSQVGTDNEQFF. The rearrangement joins TRBV4-2 to TRBJ2-1, with 7 bases identical to TRBD1. From germline, CDR1 is LGHNA and CDR2 YNFKEQ. CDR3 length equals 14 residues. The V gene end was trimmed by 1 base and the J gene end by 5 bases; junction bases not matched to a gene: 2.

This chain links TRBV9 with TRBJ2-2; TRBD2 matches at 9 bases. Germline loops: CDR1 SGDLS, CDR2 YYNGEE. The CDR3 sequence is 17 residues long. With 0 bases clipped from V and 6 bases from J, the junction kept 9 bases outside the gene matches. The CDR3 sequence: CASSVASLAGLSGELFF. The CDR3 nucleotides are TGTGCCAGCAGCGTAGCTTCGCTAGCGGGATTGTCCGGGGAGCTGTTTTTT. Combining the CDR3 with reference TRBV9 and TRBJ2-2 gives the whole variable domain DSGVTQTPKHLITATGQRVTLRCSPRSGDLSVYWYQQSLDQGLQFLIQYYNGEERAKGNILERFSAQQFPDLHSELNLSSLELGDSALYFCASSVASLAGLSGELFFGEGSRLTVL.

This clone is a singleton in its sample. The chain carries TRBV5-1 and TRBJ1-3; D unresolved. Trimming took 4 bases from V and 8 from J, leaving 10 bases between them. The CDR3 spans 12 residues. Germline CDR1 is SGHRS and CDR2 is YFSETQ. CDR3 residues: CASSEEGYTIYF. CDR3 coding DNA: TGCGCCAGCAGCGAAGAGGGATACACCATATATTTT.

This sequence joins TRBV6-5 and TRBJ1-5; 8 bases are shared with TRBD1. V was clipped by 6 bases and J by 6 bases; unmatched bases: 7. CDR3 size: 14 residues. Germline V CDR1 and CDR2: MNHEY, SVGAGI. The CDR3 loop is CASSGARGLQPQHF. Written as DNA, the CDR3 is TGTGCCAGCAGCGGGGCCAGGGGGCTTCAGCCCCAGCATTTT.

This chain joins TRBV4-1 and TRBJ1-2; no definite D call. V was trimmed by 0 bases and J by 4 bases, leaving 6 bases between them. Germline CDR1 is MGHRA and CDR2 is YSYEKL. The CDR3 length is 13 residues. DNA of the CDR3: TGCGCCAGCAGCCAAGAGGGCGCCTATGGCTACACCTTC. Its translation: CASSQEGAYGYTF.

The rearrangement uses TRBV5-1 and TRBJ2-1; D uncertain. V lost 0 bases and J 5 bases, leaving 9 bases between the germline ends. The CDR3 sequence is 14 residues long. Germline-derived CDR1 and CDR2 are SGHRS and YFSETQ. The CDR3 is CASSLAETHNEQFF. CDR3 nucleotide sequence: TGCGCCAGCAGCTTGGCCGAGACTCACAATGAGCAGTTCTTC.

This sequence joins TRBV5-8 and TRBJ2-3; D possibly corresponds to TRBD1 (6 bases). Looked up from germline, CDR1 is SGHTS and CDR2 is YDEGEE. V shed 0 bases and J shed 0 bases, with 17 bases lying between them. This CDR3 contains 18 residues. The CDR3 spells CASSLDLGAWESTDTQYF. In DNA form, the CDR3 reads TGTGCCAGCAGCTTGGATCTGGGGGCTTGGGAGAGCACAGATACGCAGTATTTT.

This clone came up once. V usage is TRBV6-5 and J usage is TRBJ2-2, with D tentatively TRBD1 (5 bases). Germline V gene sequence: CDR1 MNHEY, CDR2 SVGAGI. The CDR3 contains 14 residues. V was cut by 6 bases and J by 5 bases, with 13 bases left in between. CDR3 in DNA: TGTGCCAGCAGCAGGGTCTGGAATACCGGGGAGCTGTTTTTT. The encoded protein is CASSRVWNTGELFF.

This chain links TRBV14 with TRBJ1-4; 8 positions match TRBD1. Per the germline V gene, CDR1 is SGHDN and CDR2 is FVKESK. The trim removed 5 bases at V and 2 bases at J, leaving 4 bases unmatched. The CDR3 contains 15 residues. CDR3 amino acids: CASSSRQGTNEKLFF. The CDR3 DNA reads as TGTGCCAGCAGCTCCCGACAGGGGACTAATGAAAAACTGTTTTTT. The full variable domain, rest sourced from reference TRBV14 and TRBJ1-4, is EAGVTQFPSHSVIEKGQTVTLRCDPISGHDNLYWYRRVMGKEIKFLLHFVKESKQDESGMPNNRFLAERTGGTYSTLKVQPAELEDSGVYFCASSSRQGTNEKLFFGSGTQLSVL.

The rearrangement links TRBV23-1 to TRBJ2-7; D gene ambiguous. TRBV23-1 is an ORF, and what it does is uncertain. V was cut by 3 bases and J by 4 bases, with 19 bases left in between. This CDR3 has 16 amino acids. In nucleotides, the CDR3 is TGCGCCAGCAGTCACTGGGCCCGACCTACCGAATACGAGCAGTACTTC. Its protein product is CASSHWARPTEYEQYF.

This clone was picked up one time. The chain carries TRBV5-1 and TRBJ2-3, with 8 nucleotides matching TRBD1. Unmatched junction bases numbered 5, after V lost 0 bases and J lost 11 bases. In germline, CDR1 is SGHRS, CDR2 YFSETQ. This CDR3 has 13 amino acids. The CDR3 protein is CASSLGDRGRQYF. Written as DNA, the CDR3 is TGCGCCAGCAGCTTGGGAGACAGGGGTCGGCAGTATTTT.

This chain links TRBV29-1 with TRBJ2-2; TRBD1 matches at 8 bases. The CDR3 has 16 residues. V lost 6 bases, J lost 5 bases, and 14 bases stayed unmatched. In germline, CDR1 is SQVTM, CDR2 ANQGSEA. CDR3 in DNA: TGCAGCGTCAAGAGTAGAACAGGGGGGATTACCGGGGAGCTGTTTTTT. Its translation is CSVKSRTGGITGELFF.

V gene TRBV5-6 combines with J gene TRBJ2-7, with 9 bases that match TRBD1. The CDR3 totals 14 residues. Unmatched junction bases numbered 5, after V lost 4 bases and J lost 3 bases. CDR1 is SGHDT and CDR2 is YYEEEE in the germline V gene. The CDR3 bases are TGTGCCAGCAGCGAGGGACAGGGTTTCTACGAGCAGTACTTC. This encodes CASSEGQGFYEQYF. Looking up the rest from reference TRBV5-6 and TRBJ2-7 gives the full variable domain: DAGVTQSPTHLIKTRGQQVTLRCSPKSGHDTVSWYQQALGQGPQFIFQYYEEEERQRGNFPDRFSGHQFPNYSSELNVNALLLGDSALYLCASSEGQGFYEQYFGPGTRLTVT.

This rearrangement joins TRBV27 to TRBJ1-2; D unresolved. V dropped 4 bases and J dropped 0 bases, with 12 bases sitting between them. CDR3 length: 15 residues. Germline CDR1 MNHEY, CDR2 SMNVEV (reference sequence). CDR3 DNA: TGTGCCAGCAGTTCTACACGGAGGGCTAACTATGGCTACACCTTC. Amino acid sequence: CASSSTRRANYGYTF.

The chain carries TRBV2 and TRBJ1-1; possibly TRBD1 for D (5 bases). The germline V gene encodes CDR1 SNHLY and CDR2 FYNNEI. The CDR3 length is 13 residues. Trimming took 7 bases from V and 4 from J, leaving 13 bases between them. The CDR3 bases are TGTGCCAGCATGGTTGGCGGGGGCACTGAAGCTTTCTTT. Its protein product is CASMVGGGTEAFF.